This entry describes one T cell receptor beta chain. The CDR3 is made up of 14 amino acids. Germline loops: CDR1 SNHLY, CDR2 FYNNEI. The V end was cut by 6 bases, the J end by 0 bases, with 8 bases between. These data come from a study of blood T cell repertoires in COVID-19. Study context: T cells, B-cell-depleted T cells, or PBMCs supplied cDNA or gDNA.

In the authors' workflow: Reference gene primers were amplified, and this amplification served to estimate nucleated cell counts. Here immunoSEQ multiplex PCR was the method, and the copy in TCRdb shows in-frame clones only, minus some. Clonal size and the V and J genes are those of that table, whereas D and trimming came from the DNA. The sample has 300,000 to 400,000 clones, 87% seen once. Seattle enrolled patients during active infection and tracked them longitudinally. Material for sequencing was peripheral blood. This TCR came from a woman aged 45-65 years with COVID-19, enrolled during active disease. The rearrangement links TRBV2 to TRBJ1-4; D gene ambiguous. The CDR3 loop is CASRLTSTNEKLFF. The CDR3 nucleotides read TGTGCCAGCAGACTGACTTCAACTAATGAAAAACTGTTTTTT.